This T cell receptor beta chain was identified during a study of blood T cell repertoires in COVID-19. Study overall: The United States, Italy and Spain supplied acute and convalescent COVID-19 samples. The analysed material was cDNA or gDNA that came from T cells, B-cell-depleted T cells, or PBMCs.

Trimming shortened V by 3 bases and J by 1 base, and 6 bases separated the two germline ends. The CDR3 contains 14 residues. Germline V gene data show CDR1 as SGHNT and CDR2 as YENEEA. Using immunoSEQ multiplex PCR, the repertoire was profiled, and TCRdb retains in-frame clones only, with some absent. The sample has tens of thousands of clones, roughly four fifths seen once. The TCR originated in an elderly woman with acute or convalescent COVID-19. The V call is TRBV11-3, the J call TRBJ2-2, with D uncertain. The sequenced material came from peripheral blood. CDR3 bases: TGTGCCAGCAGCTTCGCCGGGAACACCGGGGAGCTGTTTTTT. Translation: CASSFAGNTGELFF.